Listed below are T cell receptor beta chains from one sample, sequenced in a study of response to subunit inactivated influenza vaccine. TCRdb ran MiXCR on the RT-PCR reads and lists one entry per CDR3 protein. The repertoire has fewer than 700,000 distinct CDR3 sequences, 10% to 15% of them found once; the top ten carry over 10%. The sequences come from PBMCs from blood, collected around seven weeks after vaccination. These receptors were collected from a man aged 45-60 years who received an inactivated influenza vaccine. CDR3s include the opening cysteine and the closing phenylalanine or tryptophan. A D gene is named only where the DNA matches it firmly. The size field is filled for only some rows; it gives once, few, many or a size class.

CDR3: CASSYSSGRTYEQYF
DNA: TGTGCCAGCAGTTACTCAAGTGGCAGAACCTACGAGCAGTACTTC
D: NA
size: few
V: TRBV6-5
J: TRBJ2-7

CDR3: CASYGTTYEQYF
DNA: TGCGCCAGCTATGGTACCACCTACGAGCAGTACTTC
D: NA
size: NA
V: TRBV5-1
J: TRBJ2-7

CDR3: CASSLGQGQAFF
DNA: TGTGCCAGCAGCTTAGGACAGGGGCAAGCTTTCTTT
D: TRBD1
size: many
V: TRBV7-2
J: TRBJ1-1

CDR3: CAISEDGMETQYF
DNA: TGTGCCATCAGTGAGGACGGTATGGAGACCCAGTACTTC
D: NA
size: few
V: TRBV10-3
J: TRBJ2-5

CDR3: CASSPGTGDYEQYF
DNA: TGCGCCAGCAGCCCTGGTACAGGGGACTACGAGCAGTACTTC
D: TRBD1
size: NA
V: TRBV5-1
J: TRBJ2-7

CDR3: CASSQEGRGGTGANVLTF
DNA: TGCGCCAGCAGCCAAGAAGGAAGGGGAGGGACTGGGGCCAACGTCCTGACTTTC
D: TRBD2
size: NA
V: TRBV4-3
J: TRBJ2-6

CDR3: CASSQALPWGLYQETQYF
DNA: TGCGCCAGCAGTCAAGCCCTGCCTTGGGGTTTGTACCAAGAGACCCAGTACTTC
D: NA
size: NA
V: TRBV4-3
J: TRBJ2-5

CDR3: CASSYEVGRTNNEQFF
DNA: TGTGCCAGCAGTTACGAGGTGGGCAGAACAAACAATGAGCAGTTCTTC
D: NA
size: NA
V: TRBV6-5
J: TRBJ2-1

CDR3: CATSRGQGTYNEQFF
DNA: TGTGCCACCAGCAGAGGACAGGGGACCTACAATGAGCAGTTCTTC
D: TRBD1
size: few
V: TRBV15
J: TRBJ2-1

CDR3: CAGKTSGGNYDEQFF
DNA: TGTGCCGGAAAGACTAGCGGGGGAAATTATGATGAGCAGTTCTTC
D: TRBD2
size: NA
V: TRBV28
J: TRBJ2-1

CDR3: CASSQDREHTQYF
DNA: TGCGCCAGCAGCCAAGACAGGGAACATACGCAGTATTTT
D: NA
size: few
V: TRBV4-3
J: TRBJ2-3

CDR3: CASRGGTGSIYEQYF
DNA: TGTGCCAGCCGGGGGGGGACAGGATCGATCTACGAGCAGTACTTC
D: NA
size: NA
V: TRBV7-2
J: TRBJ2-7

CDR3: CSAQRGGGEQYF
DNA: TGCAGTGCCCAGAGAGGGGGAGGGGAGCAGTACTTC
D: NA
size: NA
V: TRBV20-1
J: TRBJ2-7

CDR3: CASSLGPAYNEQFF
DNA: TGTGCCAGCAGCTTAGGTCCTGCCTACAATGAGCAGTTCTTC
D: NA
size: many
V: TRBV7-3
J: TRBJ2-1

CDR3: CASSPHRAGETQYF
DNA: TGTGCCAGCAGTCCTCACAGGGCTGGGGAGACCCAGTACTTC
D: NA
size: NA
V: TRBV28
J: TRBJ2-5

CDR3: CSARDSRGPRGYTF
DNA: TGCAGTGCTAGAGATTCACGGGGACCTAGAGGCTACACCTTC
D: NA
size: many
V: TRBV20-1
J: TRBJ1-2

CDR3: CASSGRTRTYEQYF
DNA: TGTGCCAGCAGTGGCCGGACCAGAACCTACGAGCAGTACTTC
D: NA
size: NA
V: TRBV6-2/TRBV6-3
J: TRBJ2-7

CDR3: CSARDLRDPNTGELFF
DNA: TGCAGTGCTAGAGATCTAAGGGATCCCAACACCGGGGAGCTGTTTTTT
D: NA
size: few
V: TRBV20-1
J: TRBJ2-2

CDR3: CATSTSTDTQYF
DNA: TGTGCCACCAGCACTAGCACAGATACGCAGTATTTT
D: NA
size: few
V: TRBV15
J: TRBJ2-3

CDR3: CATSTGRGGNTIYF
DNA: TGTGCCACCAGCACCGGTCGGGGTGGAAACACCATATATTTT
D: NA
size: few
V: TRBV15
J: TRBJ1-3

CDR3: CASSYYGGGAGETQYF
DNA: TGTGCCAGCAGTTACTACGGCGGGGGGGCCGGGGAGACCCAGTACTTC
D: TRBD2
size: NA
V: TRBV6-2/TRBV6-3
J: TRBJ2-5

CDR3: CSAYYRVPDTQYF
DNA: TGCAGCGCGTATTATCGGGTTCCAGATACGCAGTATTTT
D: NA
size: few
V: TRBV20-1
J: TRBJ2-3

CDR3: CASSQDREGAFTGELFF
DNA: TGTGCCAGCAGCCAAGATCGAGAGGGGGCTTTTACCGGGGAGCTGTTTTTT
D: TRBD1
size: NA
V: TRBV4-2
J: TRBJ2-2

CDR3: CASSLGPLADYNEQFF
DNA: TGTGCCAGCAGCTTAGGGCCGCTAGCGGACTACAATGAGCAGTTCTTC
D: TRBD2
size: NA
V: TRBV7-9
J: TRBJ2-1

CDR3: CSAPASALNSIQYF
DNA: TGCAGTGCCCCCGCGTCGGCCCTAAACAGCATTCAGTACTTC
D: NA
size: few
V: TRBV20-1
J: TRBJ2-4

CDR3: CASSQSFLGELSNEQFF
DNA: TGTGCCAGCAGCCAATCGTTTTTGGGGGAGTTAAGCAATGAGCAGTTCTTC
D: NA
size: NA
V: TRBV3-1
J: TRBJ2-1

CDR3: CASRRDRGSGERQPQHF
DNA: TGTGCCAGCAGGAGGGACAGGGGCTCCGGAGAGCGTCAGCCCCAGCATTTT
D: TRBD1
size: few
V: TRBV28
J: TRBJ1-5

CDR3: CASSQFIFGDYGYTF
DNA: TGCGCCAGCAGCCAATTTATCTTCGGTGATTATGGCTACACCTTC
D: NA
size: NA
V: TRBV4-1
J: TRBJ1-2

CDR3: CSASSTNTEAFF
DNA: TGCAGTGCTAGCTCCACGAACACTGAAGCTTTCTTT
D: NA
size: many
V: TRBV20-1
J: TRBJ1-1